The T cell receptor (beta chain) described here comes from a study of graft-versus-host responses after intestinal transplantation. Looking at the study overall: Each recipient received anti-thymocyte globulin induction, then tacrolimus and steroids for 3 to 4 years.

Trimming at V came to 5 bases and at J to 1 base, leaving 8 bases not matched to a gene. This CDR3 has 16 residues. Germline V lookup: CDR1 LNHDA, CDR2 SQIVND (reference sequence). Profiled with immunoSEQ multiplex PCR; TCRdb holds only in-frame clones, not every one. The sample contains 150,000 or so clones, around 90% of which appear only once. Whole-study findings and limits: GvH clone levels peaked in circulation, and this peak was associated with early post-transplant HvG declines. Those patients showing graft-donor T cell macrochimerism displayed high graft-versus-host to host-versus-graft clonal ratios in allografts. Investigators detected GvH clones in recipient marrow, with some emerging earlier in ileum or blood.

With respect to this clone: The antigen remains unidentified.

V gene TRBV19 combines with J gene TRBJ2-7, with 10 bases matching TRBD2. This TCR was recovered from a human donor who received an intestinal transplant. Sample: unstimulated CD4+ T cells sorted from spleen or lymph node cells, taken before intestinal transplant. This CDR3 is CASSFLAGVESYEQYF. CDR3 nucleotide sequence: TGTGCCAGTAGTTTCCTAGCGGGAGTTGAATCCTACGAGCAGTACTTC.